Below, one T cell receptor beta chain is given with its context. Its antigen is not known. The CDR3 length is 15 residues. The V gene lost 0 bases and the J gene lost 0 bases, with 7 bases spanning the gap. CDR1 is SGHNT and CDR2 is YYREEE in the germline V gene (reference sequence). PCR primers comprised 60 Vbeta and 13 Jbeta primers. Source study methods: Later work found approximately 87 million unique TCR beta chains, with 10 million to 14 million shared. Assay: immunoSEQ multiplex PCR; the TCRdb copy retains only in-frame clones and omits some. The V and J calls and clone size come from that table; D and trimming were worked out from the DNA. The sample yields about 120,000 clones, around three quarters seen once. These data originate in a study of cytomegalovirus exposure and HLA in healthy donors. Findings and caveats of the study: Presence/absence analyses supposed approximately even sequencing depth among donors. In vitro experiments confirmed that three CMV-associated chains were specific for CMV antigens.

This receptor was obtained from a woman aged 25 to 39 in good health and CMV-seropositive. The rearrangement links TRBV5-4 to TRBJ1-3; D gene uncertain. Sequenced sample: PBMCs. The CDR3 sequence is CASSLGPSSGNTIYF. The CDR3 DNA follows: TGTGCCAGCAGCTTGGGGCCAAGCTCTGGAAACACCATATATTTT.